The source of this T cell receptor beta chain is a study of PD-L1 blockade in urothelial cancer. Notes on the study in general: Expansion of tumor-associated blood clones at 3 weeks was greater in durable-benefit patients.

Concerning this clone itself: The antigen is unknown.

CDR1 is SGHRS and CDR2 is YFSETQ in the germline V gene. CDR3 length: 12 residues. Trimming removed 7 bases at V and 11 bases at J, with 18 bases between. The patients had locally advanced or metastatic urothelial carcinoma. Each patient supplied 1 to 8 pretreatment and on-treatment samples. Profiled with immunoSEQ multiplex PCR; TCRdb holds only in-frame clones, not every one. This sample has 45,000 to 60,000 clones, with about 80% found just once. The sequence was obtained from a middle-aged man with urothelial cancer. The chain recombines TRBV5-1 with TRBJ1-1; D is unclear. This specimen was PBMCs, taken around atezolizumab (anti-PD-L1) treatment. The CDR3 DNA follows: TGCGCCAGCGCCGGGGAAAACACTGGGGCTTTCTTT. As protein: CASAGENTGAFF.